The present T cell receptor beta chain was sequenced within a study of blood T cell repertoires in COVID-19. Study-wide background: Acute and convalescent COVID-19 samples came from the United States, Italy and Spain. The cDNA or gDNA used as material had been derived from T cells, B-cell-depleted T cells, or PBMCs.

The germline V and J ends were trimmed by 6 bases and 2 bases, with 17 bases remaining between them. This CDR3 has 16 residues. Looked up from germline, CDR1 is SGHRS and CDR2 is YFSETQ. Per the authors' pipeline: Amplification of reference gene primers provided the estimated nucleated cell counts. Using immunoSEQ multiplex PCR, the repertoire was profiled, and TCRdb retains in-frame clones only, with some absent. V, J and clone size are those of that table, while D and trimming were read from the DNA. The top ten hold roughly 27% of the sample, which has 100,000 to 150,000 clones, around 86% seen once. This clone was found once.

This clonotype was obtained from a woman of 80 years or more with acute or convalescent COVID-19. The specimen sequenced was peripheral blood. The chain has TRBV5-1 and TRBJ2-2; D might be TRBD2 (5 bases). The CDR3 loop is CASKSTPGSNTGELFF. DNA of the CDR3: TGCGCCAGCAAGTCGACACCGGGATCAAACACCGGGGAGCTGTTTTTT.